Shown below are 17 T cell receptor beta chains from a single sample sequenced in a study of T cells in localized non-small cell lung cancer. Clones were sequenced by immunoSEQ multiplex PCR, and TCRdb holds only the in-frame ones, with some missing. In the table there are under 100,000 clones, 88% of which are singletons. The material was peripheral blood, obtained before any cancer treatment. These receptors were collected from a woman aged 40 to 75 with stage I squamous cell lung carcinoma.

The chain joins TRBV7-2 to TRBJ2-1; 13 bases are shared with TRBD2. Losses at the gene ends were 3 bases for V and 7 bases for J; bases not matched to a gene: 6. Per the germline V gene, CDR1 is SGHTA and CDR2 is FQGNSA. CDR3 length equals 16 residues. The CDR3 bases are TGTGCCAGCAGCTTCGACTGGACTAGCGGGGGTAATGAGCAGTTCTTC. Translating gives CASSFDWTSGGNEQFF. Looking up the rest from reference TRBV7-2 and TRBJ2-1 gives the full variable domain: GAGVSQSPSNKVTEKGKDVELRCDPISGHTALYWYRQSLGQGLEFLIYFQGNSAPDKSGLPSDRFSAERTGGSVSTLTIQRTQQEDSAVYLCASSFDWTSGGNEQFFGPGTRLTVL.

The chain combines TRBV19 with TRBJ1-1; possibly TRBD1 for D (6 bases). Germline V CDR1 and CDR2: LNHDA, SQIVND (reference sequence). V was trimmed by 5 bases and J by 6 bases, leaving 13 bases between them. The length of the CDR3 is 13 residues. CDR3 in DNA: TGTGCCAGTAGTGGCCAGGGGCGGTCTGAAGCTTTCTTT. Protein sequence: CASSGQGRSEAFF.

The J gene is TRBJ1-2, the V gene TRBV5-4; weak D call: TRBD1 (6 bases). The CDR3 covers 16 residues. Looked up from germline, CDR1 is SGHNT and CDR2 is YYREEE (reference sequence). V gave up 0 bases and J gave up 0 bases, with 12 bases separating them. In DNA form, the CDR3 reads TGTGCCAGCAGCTTGGAGGCCCAGGGGCCTAACTATGGCTACACCTTC. This translates into CASSLEAQGPNYGYTF.

The gene calls are TRBV29-1 and TRBJ1-2; D unresolved. Germline CDR1 reads SQVTM; CDR2 reads ANQGSEA. CDR3 length: 13 residues. The V gene lost 3 bases and the J gene lost 8 bases, with 16 bases spanning the gap. The chain's CDR3 is CSVDEGSGYGYTF. CDR3 nucleotide sequence: TGCAGCGTTGATGAGGGATCGGGTTACGGCTACACCTTC. Filled out from reference TRBV29-1 and TRBJ1-2, the complete variable domain reads SAVISQKPSRDICQRGTSLTIQCQVDSQVTMMFWYRQQPGQSLTLIATANQGSEATYESGFVIDKFPISRPNLTFSTLTVSNMSPEDSSIYLCSVDEGSGYGYTFGSGTRLTVV.

As DNA, the CDR3 is TGTGCCAGCAGCCCCAGGAGGAACACTGAAGCTTTCTTT. It specifies CASSPRRNTEAFF. V usage is TRBV11-2 and J usage is TRBJ1-1; D is undetermined. CDR3 length: 13 residues. Per germline, CDR1 SGHAT and CDR2 FQNNGV. V shed 5 bases and J shed 1 base, with 8 bases lying between them.

The chain uses TRBV18 and TRBJ1-1, with TRBD1 as a possible D gene (5 bases). The CDR3 extends over 16 amino acids. Germline V CDR1 and CDR2: KGHSH, LQKENI. Deletions cut 3 bases from V and 1 base from J, with 15 bases between. For the CDR3, the DNA is TGTGCCAGCTCACCTAGGGTAAGGGGCGAGAACACTGAAGCTTTCTTT. Translating it yields CASSPRVRGENTEAFF.

This chain connects TRBV7-9 to TRBJ1-1; a possible D gene is TRBD1 (6 bases). The CDR3 spans 14 residues. V was pared by 1 base and J by 4 bases, with 10 bases between. Germline V CDR1 and CDR2: SEHNR, FQNEAQ (reference sequence). CDR3 sequence: CASSLGARGTEAFF. The CDR3 nucleotides are TGTGCCAGCAGCTTAGGAGCCAGGGGCACTGAAGCTTTCTTT. Supplemented by reference TRBV7-9 and TRBJ1-1, the full variable domain reads DTGVSQNPRHKITKRGQNVTFRCDPISEHNRLYWYRQTLGQGPEFLTYFQNEAQLEKSRLLSDRFSAERPKGSFSTLEIQRTEQGDSAMYLCASSLGARGTEAFFGQGTRLTVV.

This clone came up once. The chain uses TRBV5-1 and TRBJ1-6; D not certain. Trimming pared 0 bases from V and 0 bases from J, leaving 7 bases between. The germline CDR1 and CDR2 sequences are SGHRS and YFSETQ. The CDR3 has 16 amino acids. CDR3 sequence reads: CASSLEQASYNSPLHF. The CDR3 DNA is TGCGCCAGCAGCTTGGAGCAGGCCTCCTATAATTCACCCCTCCACTTT.

The rearrangement uses TRBV27 and TRBJ1-2, with 12 bases fitting TRBD1. V trimming: 3 bases; J trimming: 8 bases; junction bases outside the gene matches: 7. The CDR3 loop spans 15 amino acids. Germline V lookup: CDR1 MNHEY, CDR2 SMNVEV (reference sequence). CDR3 protein: CASSFAEGTGGGYTF. CDR3 sequence (DNA): TGTGCCAGCAGTTTTGCCGAGGGGACAGGGGGCGGCTACACCTTC.

The chain couples TRBV5-1 to TRBJ1-3; D is undetermined. The CDR3 extends over 12 amino acids. V lost 3 bases and J 3 bases, leaving 4 bases between the germline ends. CDR1 is SGHRS and CDR2 is YFSETQ in the germline V gene. Here the CDR3 reads CASSWDGNTIYF. The CDR3 coding sequence is TGCGCCAGCAGCTGGGATGGAAACACCATATATTTT.

The count of this clone is one. The chain links TRBV5-1 to TRBJ2-5; weak D call: TRBD1 (6 bases). There are 14 residues in the CDR3. V lost 0 bases and J lost 2, with 8 bases in between. Germline V gives CDR1 SGHRS, CDR2 YFSETQ. Here the CDR3 DNA reads TGCGCCAGCAGCTTGGCGACAGGACAAGAGACCCAGTACTTC. The encoded protein is CASSLATGQETQYF. Full variable domain (outside the CDR3, taken from reference TRBV5-1 and TRBJ2-5): KAGVTQTPRYLIKTRGQQVTLSCSPISGHRSVSWYQQTPGQGLQFLFEYFSETQRNKGNFPGRFSGRQFSNSRSEMNVSTLELGDSALYLCASSLATGQETQYFGPGTRLLVL.

This clone came up a few times. The chain carries TRBV14 and TRBJ2-6, with no clear D. V lost 4 bases to trimming and J lost 12 bases, with 13 bases between them. The CDR3 totals 13 residues. Germline loops: CDR1 SGHDN, CDR2 FVKESK. CDR3: CASSPNTESVLTF. CDR3 bases: TGTGCCAGCAGCCCGAACACAGAGAGCGTCCTGACTTTC.

The chain is built from TRBV14 and TRBJ1-2, with D perhaps TRBD1 (5 bases). Deletions cut 4 bases from V and 0 bases from J, with 12 bases between. Germline lookup yields CDR1 SGHDN and CDR2 FVKESK. The CDR3 extends over 15 amino acids. CDR3 DNA: TGTGCCAGCAGCCTTTCGGGGGACTCTAACTATGGCTACACCTTC. This codes for CASSLSGDSNYGYTF.

The genes are TRBV29-1 and TRBJ1-5, with D maybe TRBD1 (6 bases). The CDR3 extends over 13 amino acids. Germline CDR1 is SQVTM and CDR2 is ANQGSEA. The ends were cut back, 6 bases at V and 0 bases at J, with 9 bases in the middle. CDR3 in DNA: TGCAGCGTGGGGGGCTCTAGCAATCAGCCCCAGCATTTT. It yields the protein CSVGGSSNQPQHF.

Only a few counts were recorded for this clone. The chain links TRBV4-1 to TRBJ1-2; D unresolved. Per the germline V gene, CDR1 is MGHRA and CDR2 is YSYEKL. V was clipped by 0 bases and J by 5 bases, with 13 bases between them. This CDR3 is 15 amino acids long. CDR3 nucleotides: TGCGCCAGCAGCCAAGACCCAGCTGGAACATATGGCTACACCTTC. Its translation: CASSQDPAGTYGYTF.

V and J are TRBV12-5 and TRBJ1-2; D may be TRBD1 (6 bases). Trimming left V 6 bases short and J 6 bases short, with 20 bases between. The germline CDR1 and CDR2 sequences are LGHNT and FRNRAP. The CDR3 has 15 amino acids. The CDR3 region has the DNA TGTGCTAGTGGGTTCCCGACAGGAGGTTTTAATGGCTACACCTTC. This sequence encodes CASGFPTGGFNGYTF.

With regard to this clone: The sample contains more than one DNA sequence encoding this CDR3. V and J are TRBV7-3 and TRBJ2-1, with D perhaps matching TRBD1 (6 bases). Trimming left V 2 bases short and J 3 bases short, with 17 bases between. CDR1 and CDR2 (germline): SGHTA, FQGTGA. This CDR3 is 17 amino acids long. The CDR3 DNA follows: TGTGCCAGCAGCTTACGATCCGCGGCAGGGGTCTACAATGAGCAGTTCTTC. Translation: CASSLRSAAGVYNEQFF.